A selection of T cell receptor beta chains follows, all from one sample in a study of blood T cells in healthy people across ages. TCRdb re-analysed the 5' RACE reads in MiXCR, keeping a single row per CDR3 protein. This repertoire shows nearly 800,000 distinct CDR3 sequences, 20% to 25% found once; its top ten account for 3% to 4.5%. Separately, the same data were catalogued under a study of T cells of mothers and their children.

The sequencing sample was made of blood. All receptors derive from a boy aged 5-17 years in good health. The CDR3 runs from the conserved cysteine through the conserved F or W. D genes are given only for firm matches. Clone size is given for some rows only: seen once, a few or many times, or a class if the clone is expanded.

j_call d_call v_call clone_size cdr3_nt cdr3_aa
TRBJ2-3 TRBD1 TRBV12-3/TRBV12-4 few TGTGCCAGCAGCCAAGACAGGGCTTCCCGAGATACGCAGTATTTT CASSQDRASRDTQYF
TRBJ2-5 . TRBV10-3 . TGTGCCATCAGGGCGGGCCCCTCGACGGAGACCCAGTACTTC CAIRAGPSTETQYF
TRBJ2-7 TRBD2 TRBV7-2 few TGTGCCAGCAGCCGTTGGACTAGCGGCTACGAGCAGTACTTC CASSRWTSGYEQYF
TRBJ1-1 . TRBV28 . TGTGCCAGCATACGGGCGAATAGACGCACTGAAGCTTTCTTT CASIRANRRTEAFF
TRBJ1-4 . TRBV9 few TGTGCCAGCAGCGTAGATGAGGGAAGAGCAACTAATGAAAAACTGTTTTTT CASSVDEGRATNEKLFF
TRBJ2-1 TRBD1 TRBV20-1 few TGCAGTGCTAGGGGACAGGGTACTCCTAATGAGCAGTTCTTC CSARGQGTPNEQFF
TRBJ2-3 TRBD1 TRBV4-1 . TGCGCCAGCAGCCAAGCCTCCGACAGGGTCAAGCAGTATTTT CASSQASDRVKQYF
TRBJ2-3 . TRBV2 few TGTGCCAGCAGAGAGGGACTCCCGAACACAGATACGCAGTATTTT CASREGLPNTDTQYF
TRBJ1-2 . TRBV28 . TGTGCCAGCAGGGAATTAGGGACATCTAACTATGGCTACACCTTC CASRELGTSNYGYTF
TRBJ2-5 . TRBV11-2 few TGTGCCAGCAGCTCCCTGAGCATTTCGGCCCAGTACTTC CASSSLSISAQYF
TRBJ1-5 . TRBV27 . TGTGCCAGCGGCGATCATAGCAATCAGCCCCAGCATTTT CASGDHSNQPQHF
TRBJ1-5 . TRBV20-1 . TGCAGTGCTATATATAGCAATCAGCCCCAGCATTTT CSAIYSNQPQHF
TRBJ2-3 . TRBV9 . TGTGCCAGCAGCGTAGGGGCAGTAGGAGGCACAGATACGCAGTATTTT CASSVGAVGGTDTQYF